This is a list of T cell receptor beta chains from one sample in a study of blood T cells in healthy people across ages. TCRdb reprocessed the 5' RACE reads via MiXCR and lists one record per CDR3 protein. The sample lists 1.5 million to 2 million distinct CDR3 sequences; 28% were seen once. The sequencing sample was made of blood. Receptor source: a young woman in good health. Each CDR3 is given with its conserved first and last residue. D genes are given only for firm matches. Clone size is shown for a subset of rows, as once, few, many or a class of expanded clone.

j_call d_call v_call clone_size cdr3_length cdr3_aa cdr3_nt
TRBJ2-5 TRBD1 TRBV20-1 many 12 CSARQGQGTQYF TGCAGTGCAAGACAGGGGCAAGGGACCCAGTACTTC
TRBJ2-7 . TRBV10-3 . 13 CASGGNGPYEQYF TGTGCCAGCGGTGGGAACGGGCCCTACGAGCAGTACTTC
TRBJ1-2 TRBD1 TRBV27 . 15 CASSLSKGQGAGYTF TGTGCCAGCAGTTTATCGAAAGGACAGGGTGCTGGCTACACCTTC
TRBJ1-5 . TRBV11-1 few 17 CASSPPGTAERPQPQHF TGTGCCAGCAGCCCCCCCGGAACAGCGGAGAGGCCTCAGCCCCAGCATTTT
TRBJ2-5 . TRBV4-1 . 17 CASSHTTRGGRQETQYF TGCGCCAGCAGCCACACGACGCGCGGGGGCCGTCAAGAGACCCAGTACTTC
TRBJ1-1 . TRBV29-1 . 13 CSVVSGDVYEAFF TGCAGCGTTGTATCAGGGGATGTTTATGAAGCTTTCTTT
TRBJ1-5 . TRBV6-5 . 15 CASSYGTARNQPQHF TGTGCCAGCAGTTACGGGACGGCGCGGAATCAGCCCCAGCATTTT
TRBJ1-1 TRBD1 TRBV18 . 15 CASSPSGGENTEAFF TGTGCCAGCTCACCCTCAGGGGGTGAGAACACTGAAGCTTTCTTT
TRBJ2-3 TRBD1 TRBV12-3/TRBV12-4 few 14 CASSFGQGVDTQYF TGTGCCAGCAGTTTCGGACAGGGGGTAGATACGCAGTATTTT
TRBJ2-7 . TRBV11-2 . 17 CASSLGSFHLRSYEQYF TGTGCCAGCAGCTTGGGCTCCTTCCACCTTCGGTCCTACGAGCAGTACTTC
TRBJ1-3 . TRBV29-1 . 14 CSVEAGNPGNTIYF TGCAGCGTTGAGGCGGGGAACCCTGGAAACACCATATATTTT
TRBJ2-3 . TRBV28 . 13 CASRDTHTDTQYF TGTGCCAGCCGGGACACTCACACAGATACGCAGTATTTT
TRBJ1-2 . TRBV6-5 many 13 CTSSYEGYYGYTF TGTACCAGCAGTTATGAGGGATACTATGGCTACACCTTC
TRBJ2-7 . TRBV6-4 few 12 CASSSFGGEQYF TGTGCCAGCAGTTCCTTTGGTGGGGAGCAGTACTTC
TRBJ2-7 TRBD2 TRBV5-1 few 20 CASRLSPRTSGSIRRNEQYF TGCGCCAGCAGATTGTCCCCGCGAACTAGCGGGAGTATTAGAAGAAACGAGCAGTACTTC
TRBJ1-1 TRBD1 TRBV12-3/TRBV12-4 . 15 CASSRQGTLNTEAFF TGTGCCAGCAGTCGACAGGGGACCTTGAACACTGAAGCTTTCTTT
TRBJ2-1 . TRBV25-1 few 13 CASSEFVGNEQFF TGTGCCAGCAGTGAATTTGTCGGTAATGAGCAGTTCTTC
TRBJ2-1 . TRBV5-5 . 13 CASSLAREHEQFF TGTGCCAGCAGCTTGGCCAGGGAGCATGAGCAGTTCTTC
TRBJ1-1 . TRBV20-1 . 16 CSARDGSGRRNTEAFF TGCAGTGCTAGAGATGGGTCGGGGCGGAGGAACACTGAAGCTTTCTTT
TRBJ2-3 TRBD2 TRBV7-8 . 16 CASRTLLAGVTDTQYF TGTGCCAGCAGGACTCTCCTAGCGGGAGTCACAGATACGCAGTATTTT
TRBJ2-7 TRBD2 TRBV7-2 few 17 CASSLGRPGGGSYEQYF TGTGCCAGCAGCTTAGGCAGACCGGGGGGGGGCTCCTACGAGCAGTACTTC
TRBJ2-5 . TRBV10-3 few 16 CAISDISGFGGETQYF TGTGCCATCAGTGACATATCGGGATTCGGGGGAGAGACCCAGTACTTC
TRBJ2-1 . TRBV15 few 15 CATSRDIPTANEQFF TGTGCCACCAGCAGAGATATCCCAACGGCCAATGAGCAGTTCTTC
TRBJ2-5 TRBD1 TRBV24-1 once 14 CATSDGTARETQYF TGTGCCACCAGTGACGGGACAGCACGAGAGACCCAGTACTTC
TRBJ1-2 . TRBV27 . 14 CASSFSGGGYGYTF TGTGCCAGCAGTTTTTCGGGGGGAGGGTATGGCTACACCTTC
TRBJ2-3 . TRBV2 few 14 CATEGGGSTDTQYF TGTGCCACCGAGGGGGGCGGCAGCACAGATACGCAGTATTTT
TRBJ2-7 TRBD2 TRBV3-1 many 17 CASSQAPSGGLSYEQYF TGTGCCAGCAGCCAAGCCCCTAGCGGGGGGCTTTCCTACGAGCAGTACTTC
TRBJ1-5 TRBD1 TRBV12-3/TRBV12-4 many 14 CASSPQGRDQPQHF TGTGCCAGCAGCCCACAGGGGAGAGATCAGCCCCAGCATTTT
TRBJ2-5 . TRBV5-1 few 14 CASSLSGGRETRYF TGCGCCAGCAGCTTGTCGGGGGGCCGAGAGACCCGGTACTTC
TRBJ2-7 TRBD1 TRBV29-1 many 15 CSVEDRTGNPYEQYF TGCAGCGTTGAAGACCGGACAGGGAACCCCTACGAGCAGTACTTC
TRBJ2-1 . TRBV7-2 many 13 CASSLALVNEQFF TGTGCCAGCAGCTTAGCGTTGGTCAATGAGCAGTTCTTC
TRBJ2-7 . TRBV2 . 14 CASNARGGGYEQYF TGTGCCAGTAATGCCAGGGGAGGTGGTTACGAGCAGTACTTC
TRBJ2-3 . TRBV7-2 many 14 CASSFRSSTDTQYF TGTGCCAGCAGCTTTCGAAGCAGCACAGATACGCAGTATTTT
TRBJ1-2 . TRBV14 once 13 CASRPQGNYGYTF TGTGCCAGCCGACCTCAGGGGAACTATGGCTACACCTTC
TRBJ2-7 TRBD1 TRBV5-5 many 13 CASNPTGGSEQYF TGTGCCAGCAACCCGACAGGGGGGAGCGAGCAGTACTTC
TRBJ2-7 TRBD1 TRBV7-3 . 16 CVSSSTGTGMPYEQYF TGTGTCAGCAGCTCCACCGGGACAGGAATGCCCTACGAGCAGTACTTC
TRBJ2-3 . TRBV5-4 once 15 CASSLDALRRDTQYF TGTGCCAGCAGCTTGGACGCTTTGCGTAGAGATACGCAGTATTTT
TRBJ2-5 . TRBV2 many 14 CASSEGQGQETQYF TGTGCCAGCAGTGAGGGGCAGGGACAAGAGACCCAGTACTTC
TRBJ1-1 . TRBV10-2 few 19 CASSESGRGALRMNTEAFF TGCGCCAGCAGTGAGTCAGGAAGGGGAGCTTTGCGCATGAACACTGAAGCTTTCTTT
TRBJ2-1 . TRBV4-3 . 16 CTSSPKGGGPYNEQFF TGCACCAGCAGCCCAAAGGGGGGGGGGCCTTACAATGAGCAGTTCTTC
TRBJ2-1 . TRBV29-1 many 14 CSVWDPGSYNEQFF TGCAGCGTTTGGGATCCTGGCTCCTACAATGAGCAGTTCTTC
TRBJ2-2 . TRBV29-1 . 13 CSASQGNTGELFF TGCAGCGCTTCTCAGGGAAACACCGGGGAGCTGTTTTTT
TRBJ2-7 . TRBV6-6 many 14 CASSYSERGYEQYF TGTGCCAGCAGTTACTCTGAACGCGGCTACGAGCAGTACTTC
TRBJ1-5 . TRBV29-1 . 15 CSVSQGLGSNQPQHF TGCAGCGTTTCACAGGGTCTTGGTAGCAATCAGCCCCAGCATTTT
TRBJ2-3 . TRBV4-1 few 17 CASSPTGSGLNSNTQYF TGCGCCAGCAGCCCCACAGGGTCAGGGTTGAACTCCAATACGCAGTATTTT
TRBJ2-1 TRBD1 TRBV27 . 16 CASSRNSDRVRNEQFF TGTGCCAGCAGCCGAAATTCGGACAGGGTAAGGAATGAGCAGTTCTTC
TRBJ2-7 . TRBV28 few 13 CASRVDRFYEQYF TGTGCCAGCAGGGTCGACAGGTTCTACGAGCAGTACTTC
TRBJ2-1 TRBD2 TRBV18 . 15 CASSPSLADYNEQFF TGTGCCAGCTCACCTTCCCTAGCGGATTACAATGAGCAGTTCTTC